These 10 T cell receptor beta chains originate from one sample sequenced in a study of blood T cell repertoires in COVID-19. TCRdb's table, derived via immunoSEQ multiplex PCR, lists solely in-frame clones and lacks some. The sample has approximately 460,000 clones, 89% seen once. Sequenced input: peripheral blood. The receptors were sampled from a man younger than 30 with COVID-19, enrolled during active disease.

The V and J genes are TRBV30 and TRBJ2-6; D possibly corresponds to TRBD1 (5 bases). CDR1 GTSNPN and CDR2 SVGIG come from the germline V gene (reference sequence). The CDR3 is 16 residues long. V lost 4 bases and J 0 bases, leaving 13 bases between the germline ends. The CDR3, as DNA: TGTGCCTGGATAATAGACAGCACCTCTGGGGCCAACGTCCTGACTTTC. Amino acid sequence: CAWIIDSTSGANVLTF.

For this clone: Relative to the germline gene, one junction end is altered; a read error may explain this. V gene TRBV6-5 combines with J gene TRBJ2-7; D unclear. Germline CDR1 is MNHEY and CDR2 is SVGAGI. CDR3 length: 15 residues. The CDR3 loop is CASRPMPSTSSEQYF. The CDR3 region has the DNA TGTGCCAGCAGACCCATGCCCTCGACTTCCTCCGAGCAGTACTTC.

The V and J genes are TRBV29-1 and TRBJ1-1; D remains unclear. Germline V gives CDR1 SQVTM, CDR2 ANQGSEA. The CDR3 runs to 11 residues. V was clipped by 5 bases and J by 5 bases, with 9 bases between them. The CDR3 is CSVMGRTEAFF. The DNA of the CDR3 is TGCAGCGTTATGGGGAGGACTGAAGCTTTCTTT.

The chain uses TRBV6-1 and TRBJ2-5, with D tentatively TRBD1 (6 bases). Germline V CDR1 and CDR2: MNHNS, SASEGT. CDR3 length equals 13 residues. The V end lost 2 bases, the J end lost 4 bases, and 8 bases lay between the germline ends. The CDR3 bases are TGTGCCAGCAGTGAAATGGGGGCAGAGACCCAGTACTTC. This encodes CASSEMGAETQYF.

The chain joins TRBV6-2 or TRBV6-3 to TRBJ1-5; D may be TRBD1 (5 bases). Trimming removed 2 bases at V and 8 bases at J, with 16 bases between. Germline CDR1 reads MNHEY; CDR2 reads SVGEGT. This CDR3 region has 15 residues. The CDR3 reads CASSYVGVAGEPQHF. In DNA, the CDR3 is TGTGCCAGCAGTTACGTCGGGGTGGCGGGGGAGCCCCAGCATTTT.

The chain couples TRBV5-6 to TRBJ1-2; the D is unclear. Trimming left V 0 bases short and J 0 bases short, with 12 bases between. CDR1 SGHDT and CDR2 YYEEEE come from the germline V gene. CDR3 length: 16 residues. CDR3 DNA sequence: TGTGCCAGCAGCTTGGGTCCGATGGCTTCTAACTATGGCTACACCTTC. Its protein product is CASSLGPMASNYGYTF.

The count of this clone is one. CDR3 sequence reads: CASSILGGGGDEQYF. DNA for the CDR3: TGTGCCAGTAGTATATTGGGAGGAGGAGGCGACGAGCAGTACTTC. This sequence joins TRBV19 and TRBJ2-7; TRBD2 is a possible D gene (6 bases). V shed 2 bases and J shed 5 bases, with 16 bases lying between them. The CDR3 consists of 15 residues. CDR1 is LNHDA, CDR2 SQIVND, per germline (reference sequence).

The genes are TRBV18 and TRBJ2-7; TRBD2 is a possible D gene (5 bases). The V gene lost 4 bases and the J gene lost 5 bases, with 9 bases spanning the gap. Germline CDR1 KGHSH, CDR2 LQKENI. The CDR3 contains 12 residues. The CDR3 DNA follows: TGTGCCAGCTCACTCGGGCGGGACGAGCAGTACTTC. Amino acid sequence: CASSLGRDEQYF.

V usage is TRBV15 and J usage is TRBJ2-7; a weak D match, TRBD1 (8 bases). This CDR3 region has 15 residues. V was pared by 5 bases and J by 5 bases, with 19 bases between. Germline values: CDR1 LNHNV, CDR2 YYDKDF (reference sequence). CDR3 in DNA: TGTGCCACCAGCCAGGGGGCTAGCGGCTTTAACGAGCAGTACTTC. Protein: CATSQGASGFNEQYF.

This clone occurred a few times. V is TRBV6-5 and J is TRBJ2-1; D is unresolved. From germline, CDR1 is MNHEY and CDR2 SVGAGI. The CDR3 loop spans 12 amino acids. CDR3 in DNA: TGTGCGGCTGGGCAATCCTACAATGAGCAGTTCTTC. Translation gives CAAGQSYNEQFF.